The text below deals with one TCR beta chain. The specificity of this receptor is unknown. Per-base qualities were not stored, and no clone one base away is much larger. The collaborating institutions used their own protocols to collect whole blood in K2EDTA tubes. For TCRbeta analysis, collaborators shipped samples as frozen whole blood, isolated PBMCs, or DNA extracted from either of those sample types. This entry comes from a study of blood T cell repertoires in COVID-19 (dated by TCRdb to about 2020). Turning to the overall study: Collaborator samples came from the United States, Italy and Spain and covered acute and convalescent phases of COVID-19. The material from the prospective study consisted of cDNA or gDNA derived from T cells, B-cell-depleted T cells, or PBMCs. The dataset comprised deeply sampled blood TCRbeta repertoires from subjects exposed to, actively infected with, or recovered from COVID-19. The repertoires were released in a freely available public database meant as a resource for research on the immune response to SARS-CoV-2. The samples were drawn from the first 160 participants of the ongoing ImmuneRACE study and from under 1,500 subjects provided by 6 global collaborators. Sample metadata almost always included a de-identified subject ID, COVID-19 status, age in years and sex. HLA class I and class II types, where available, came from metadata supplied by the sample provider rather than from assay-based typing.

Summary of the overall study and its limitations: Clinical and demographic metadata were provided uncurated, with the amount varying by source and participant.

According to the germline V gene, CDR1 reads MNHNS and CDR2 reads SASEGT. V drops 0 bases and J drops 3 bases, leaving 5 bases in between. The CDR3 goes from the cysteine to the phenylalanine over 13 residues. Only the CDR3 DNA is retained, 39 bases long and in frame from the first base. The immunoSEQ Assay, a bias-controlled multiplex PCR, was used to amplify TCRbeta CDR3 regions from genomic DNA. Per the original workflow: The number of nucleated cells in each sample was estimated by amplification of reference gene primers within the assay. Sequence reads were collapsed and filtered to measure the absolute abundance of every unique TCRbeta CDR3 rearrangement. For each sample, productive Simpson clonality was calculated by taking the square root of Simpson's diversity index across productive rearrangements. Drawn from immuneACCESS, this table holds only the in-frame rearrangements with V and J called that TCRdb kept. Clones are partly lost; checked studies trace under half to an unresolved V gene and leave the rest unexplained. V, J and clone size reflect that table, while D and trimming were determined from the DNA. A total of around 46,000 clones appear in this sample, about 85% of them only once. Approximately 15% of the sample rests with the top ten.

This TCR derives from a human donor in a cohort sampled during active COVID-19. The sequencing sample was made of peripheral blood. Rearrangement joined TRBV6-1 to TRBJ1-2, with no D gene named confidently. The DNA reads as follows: TGTGCCAGCAGTGAAGCACAGCACTATGGCTACACCTTC. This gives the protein CASSEAQHYGYTF.